This is a list of T cell receptor beta chains from one sample in a study of cytomegalovirus exposure and HLA in healthy donors. Generated by immunoSEQ multiplex PCR, the TCRdb table keeps only in-frame clones and is missing some. The repertoire table contains some 70,000 clones. Sequenced input: PBMCs. The source of these receptors is a man in his forties or fifties in good health and CMV-seronegative. Each CDR3 is given with its conserved first and last residue. Each record gives: V gene, D gene, J gene, CDR3 DNA, CDR3 protein. The D gene is left open where the match is weak.

V gene: TRBV5-1
D gene: NA
J gene: TRBJ2-2
CDR3 DNA: TGCGCCAGCAGCTTGTCAGGGGCGCTAAGGGAGCTGTTTTTT
CDR3 protein: CASSLSGALRELFF

V gene: TRBV19
D gene: TRBD1
J gene: TRBJ1-5
CDR3 DNA: TGTGCCAGTAGCACAGGGGATCAGCCCCAGCATTTT
CDR3 protein: CASSTGDQPQHF

V gene: TRBV19
D gene: NA
J gene: TRBJ1-1
CDR3 DNA: TGTGCCAGTAGTATTGGATTGGCAGGGTCAAACACTGAAGCTTTCTTT
CDR3 protein: CASSIGLAGSNTEAFF

V gene: TRBV9
D gene: NA
J gene: TRBJ1-6
CDR3 DNA: TGTGCCAGCAGCGCCGGGGATTCACCCCTCCACTTT
CDR3 protein: CASSAGDSPLHF

V gene: TRBV5-8
D gene: NA
J gene: TRBJ1-1
CDR3 DNA: TGTGCCAGCAGCTTGACGCTCCGGACATACATGAACACTGAAGCTTTCTTT
CDR3 protein: CASSLTLRTYMNTEAFF

V gene: TRBV28
D gene: TRBD2
J gene: TRBJ2-7
CDR3 DNA: TGTGCCAGCAGTCCGGGAGGGAAAGACGAGCAGTACTTC
CDR3 protein: CASSPGGKDEQYF

V gene: TRBV5-1
D gene: NA
J gene: TRBJ2-1
CDR3 DNA: TGCGCCAGCAGCCGAGATAGCGAGTACAATGAGCAGTTCTTC
CDR3 protein: CASSRDSEYNEQFF

V gene: TRBV6-5
D gene: NA
J gene: TRBJ2-1
CDR3 DNA: TGTGCCAGCAGTTCCCAGGGATACAATGAGCAGTTCTTC
CDR3 protein: CASSSQGYNEQFF

V gene: TRBV13
D gene: TRBD1
J gene: TRBJ1-2
CDR3 DNA: TGTGCCAGCAGCTTAGTTCTAGCCGGACAGGGTGACTATGGCTACACCTTC
CDR3 protein: CASSLVLAGQGDYGYTF

V gene: TRBV7-2
D gene: NA
J gene: TRBJ2-5
CDR3 DNA: TGTGCCAGCAGCGGCCCCGGGGTTTTTGAGACCCAGTACTTC
CDR3 protein: CASSGPGVFETQYF

V gene: TRBV28
D gene: NA
J gene: TRBJ2-1
CDR3 DNA: TGTGCCAGCACCCCGCAGGTGGGGGCCATATCCTACAATGAGCAGTTCTTC
CDR3 protein: CASTPQVGAISYNEQFF

V gene: TRBV4-2
D gene: TRBD2
J gene: TRBJ2-4
CDR3 DNA: TGTGCCAGCAGCCAAGTAGCTAGCGGGGGGGGAGCCAAAAACATTCAGTACTTC
CDR3 protein: CASSQVASGGGAKNIQYF

V gene: TRBV5-6
D gene: NA
J gene: TRBJ1-1
CDR3 DNA: TGTGCCAGCAGCTTGGACAGGGATAGCACTGAAGCTTTCTTT
CDR3 protein: CASSLDRDSTEAFF

V gene: TRBV28
D gene: TRBD1
J gene: TRBJ1-4
CDR3 DNA: TGTGCCAGCAGTTTAGGGGGACAGTTTAATGAAAAACTGTTTTTT
CDR3 protein: CASSLGGQFNEKLFF

V gene: TRBV6-6
D gene: NA
J gene: TRBJ1-2
CDR3 DNA: TGTGCCAGCAGTTACTCGGGACAATCGGACGGCTACACCTTC
CDR3 protein: CASSYSGQSDGYTF

V gene: TRBV6-4
D gene: NA
J gene: TRBJ1-5
CDR3 DNA: TGTGCCAGCAGTCGGAGCAGCGGTCAGCCCCAGCATTTT
CDR3 protein: CASSRSSGQPQHF

V gene: TRBV28
D gene: TRBD1
J gene: TRBJ1-2
CDR3 DNA: TGTGCCAGCAGTTTATACCGGACAGGGGGAAGCGGAAACTATGGCTACACCTTC
CDR3 protein: CASSLYRTGGSGNYGYTF

V gene: TRBV2
D gene: NA
J gene: TRBJ2-7
CDR3 DNA: TGTGCCAGCACGGCGGAGTTCTACGAGCAGTACTTC
CDR3 protein: CASTAEFYEQYF

V gene: TRBV6-5
D gene: NA
J gene: TRBJ1-3
CDR3 DNA: TGTGCCAGCAGCGAAAGGAGGAGCTCTGGAAACACCATATATTTT
CDR3 protein: CASSERRSSGNTIYF

V gene: TRBV11-1
D gene: NA
J gene: TRBJ2-7
CDR3 DNA: TGTGCCAGCAGCCCCATACCTCTAGCCGGGGAGCAGTACTTC
CDR3 protein: CASSPIPLAGEQYF

V gene: TRBV7-2
D gene: NA
J gene: TRBJ1-2
CDR3 DNA: TGTGCCAGCAGCCCCGGGGGTAGGAATGGCTACACCTTC
CDR3 protein: CASSPGGRNGYTF

V gene: TRBV7-2
D gene: NA
J gene: TRBJ1-3
CDR3 DNA: TGTGCCAGCAGTTTCGACAGCTCTGGAAACACCATATATTTT
CDR3 protein: CASSFDSSGNTIYF

V gene: TRBV12-5
D gene: NA
J gene: TRBJ2-7
CDR3 DNA: TGTGCTAGTGGTTATACTTCCTACGAGCAGTACTTC
CDR3 protein: CASGYTSYEQYF

V gene: TRBV7-9
D gene: NA
J gene: TRBJ2-7
CDR3 DNA: TGTGCCAGCAGCTTAGCACGAGGGAACTCCTACGAGCAGTACTTC
CDR3 protein: CASSLARGNSYEQYF

V gene: TRBV5-6
D gene: TRBD2
J gene: TRBJ2-5
CDR3 DNA: TGTGCCAGCAGCCCGACTAGCGGGGGGCCACTACAAGAGACCCAGTACTTC
CDR3 protein: CASSPTSGGPLQETQYF

V gene: TRBV7-2
D gene: TRBD2
J gene: TRBJ2-1
CDR3 DNA: TGTGCCAGCAGCCGAGATCCGCGTCAGCGGGGGAGTTCCTACAATGAGCAGTTCTTC
CDR3 protein: CASSRDPRQRGSSYNEQFF

V gene: TRBV18
D gene: NA
J gene: TRBJ2-7
CDR3 DNA: TGTGCCAGCTCACCACCCTCTAGCAACGAGCAGTACTTC
CDR3 protein: CASSPPSSNEQYF

V gene: TRBV7-9
D gene: TRBD1
J gene: TRBJ1-2
CDR3 DNA: TGTGCCAGCAGCCCAACCGGACAGACAGGGAACTATGGCTACACCTTC
CDR3 protein: CASSPTGQTGNYGYTF

V gene: TRBV4-1
D gene: TRBD1
J gene: TRBJ1-1
CDR3 DNA: TGCGCCAGCAGCCAAACCATCACCAGGGGGCCGAACACTGAAGCTTTCTTT
CDR3 protein: CASSQTITRGPNTEAFF

V gene: TRBV9
D gene: TRBD1
J gene: TRBJ1-4
CDR3 DNA: TGTGCCAGCAGCGTAGCTTCGGGGCAGGGGGGTGAAAAACTGTTTTTT
CDR3 protein: CASSVASGQGGEKLFF

V gene: TRBV5-6
D gene: NA
J gene: TRBJ2-3
CDR3 DNA: TGTGCCAGCAGCTTGGGCGGGGAGGGCACAGATACGCAGTATTTT
CDR3 protein: CASSLGGEGTDTQYF

V gene: TRBV9
D gene: TRBD2
J gene: TRBJ2-3
CDR3 DNA: TGTGCCAGCAGCGTAGCCCTAGCGGGGGTCCCTCTGGCAGATACGCAGTATTTT
CDR3 protein: CASSVALAGVPLADTQYF

V gene: TRBV6-5
D gene: NA
J gene: TRBJ1-2
CDR3 DNA: TGTGCCAGCAGTCCCTCGGACAGTCAGGATGGCTACACCTTC
CDR3 protein: CASSPSDSQDGYTF

V gene: TRBV9
D gene: TRBD2
J gene: TRBJ2-1
CDR3 DNA: TGTGCCAGCAGCGAGGTGGCGGGGGGCTACAATGAGCAGTTCTTC
CDR3 protein: CASSEVAGGYNEQFF

V gene: TRBV30
D gene: NA
J gene: TRBJ1-6
CDR3 DNA: TGTGCCTGGAGTAGGGAGGGTAGCATTTCACCCCTCCACTTT
CDR3 protein: CAWSREGSISPLHF

V gene: TRBV7-9
D gene: NA
J gene: TRBJ2-3
CDR3 DNA: TGTGCCAGCACCAAGACAGACAGCACAGATACGCAGTATTTT
CDR3 protein: CASTKTDSTDTQYF

V gene: TRBV10-3
D gene: TRBD1
J gene: TRBJ1-1
CDR3 DNA: TGTGCCATCAGTGGGACAGGGGAGGGTGAAGCTTTCTTT
CDR3 protein: CAISGTGEGEAFF

V gene: TRBV6-1
D gene: NA
J gene: TRBJ1-2
CDR3 DNA: TGTGCCAGCAGCTGGACAAGCGGGGTAGACGGCTACACCTTC
CDR3 protein: CASSWTSGVDGYTF

V gene: TRBV28
D gene: TRBD1
J gene: TRBJ1-3
CDR3 DNA: TGTGCCAGCCGACAGGGGCAAACTGGAAACACCATATATTTT
CDR3 protein: CASRQGQTGNTIYF

V gene: TRBV10-3
D gene: NA
J gene: TRBJ2-1
CDR3 DNA: TGTGCCATCAGTGAGGCGAGGACAGCTGTCTACAATGAGCAGTTCTTC
CDR3 protein: CAISEARTAVYNEQFF

V gene: TRBV30
D gene: TRBD1
J gene: TRBJ2-2
CDR3 DNA: TGTGCCTGGAGTCTTCGGGACAGGGACACCGGGGAGCTGTTTTTT
CDR3 protein: CAWSLRDRDTGELFF

V gene: TRBV19
D gene: NA
J gene: TRBJ1-2
CDR3 DNA: TGTGCCAGTAGTTCCACTCCGGGAGACAATGGCTACACCTTC
CDR3 protein: CASSSTPGDNGYTF

V gene: TRBV14
D gene: TRBD2
J gene: TRBJ2-2
CDR3 DNA: TGTGCCAGCAGCCAAGGGGGACTAGCGGGGATCGCGAACACCGGGGAGCTGTTTTTT
CDR3 protein: CASSQGGLAGIANTGELFF

V gene: TRBV7-2
D gene: NA
J gene: TRBJ2-5
CDR3 DNA: TGTGCCAGCAGCCTCGACAGGCAAGAGACCCAGTACTTC
CDR3 protein: CASSLDRQETQYF

V gene: TRBV5-4
D gene: TRBD2
J gene: TRBJ2-5
CDR3 DNA: TGTGCCAGCAGCTTGGGGTCGAGCGGGGTCCAAGAGACCCAGTACTTC
CDR3 protein: CASSLGSSGVQETQYF

V gene: TRBV7-6
D gene: TRBD2
J gene: TRBJ2-5
CDR3 DNA: TGTGCCAGCAGCCGGGGGTCCGGGGGGACCCAAACGCAAGAGACCCAGTACTTC
CDR3 protein: CASSRGSGGTQTQETQYF

V gene: TRBV28
D gene: NA
J gene: TRBJ1-6
CDR3 DNA: TGTGCCAGCAGTTACCAGGGAAGTTCCCTCCACTTT
CDR3 protein: CASSYQGSSLHF

V gene: TRBV5-1
D gene: NA
J gene: TRBJ2-2
CDR3 DNA: TGCGCCAGCAGCCCACCCTCAGGGGCTCCCACCGGGGAGCTGTTTTTT
CDR3 protein: CASSPPSGAPTGELFF

V gene: TRBV2
D gene: TRBD1
J gene: TRBJ2-1
CDR3 DNA: TGTGCCAGCAGTTACCCGGGACAGGGTCAAGATGAGCAGTTCTTC
CDR3 protein: CASSYPGQGQDEQFF

V gene: TRBV5-1
D gene: TRBD2
J gene: TRBJ2-3
CDR3 DNA: TGCGCCAGCAGTTTCTTAGCGGGGTTGACAGATACGCAGTATTTT
CDR3 protein: CASSFLAGLTDTQYF

V gene: TRBV5-1
D gene: NA
J gene: TRBJ2-7
CDR3 DNA: TGCGCCAGCAGCTTGGAGGGGGGGCGGGACGAGCAGTACTTC
CDR3 protein: CASSLEGGRDEQYF

V gene: TRBV5-1
D gene: TRBD2
J gene: TRBJ2-3
CDR3 DNA: TGCGCCAGCAGCAAATTGTCAGGTTCGAGCGGGGGCGCTTCTAGCACAGATACGCAGTATTTT
CDR3 protein: CASSKLSGSSGGASSTDTQYF